The 15 T cell receptor beta chains presented below share a single source sample, sequenced in a study of Graves' ophthalmopathy and Graves' hyperthyroidism. RNA transcripts served as template for amplifying TCR beta CDR3 sequences. An opening RT-PCR round employed HTBI primers and preceded a second-round multiplex PCR. TCRdb ran MiXCR on the multiplex PCR reads and lists one entry per CDR3 protein. Of approximately 330,000 distinct CDR3 sequences listed, about a sixth are singletons. The sequencing sample was made of peripheral blood. The source is an adult man with Graves' ophthalmopathy.

This clonotype has a count of ten or more. Here the CDR3 reads CASTLGGGLAEAFF. DNA for the CDR3: TGTGCCAGCACCTTAGGTGGGGGTTTGGCTGAAGCTTTCTTT. The V call is TRBV12-3 or TRBV12-4, the J call TRBJ1-1, with D perhaps matching TRBD1 (5 bases). This CDR3 comprises 14 residues. V was cut by 7 bases and J by 6 bases, with 18 bases left in between.

The chain uses TRBV4-1 and TRBJ2-7; D not certain. This CDR3 region has 16 residues. CDR1 and CDR2 from the germline V gene are MGHRA and YSYEKL. Trimming took off 1 base at V and 2 bases at J, with 15 bases between the two ends. The CDR3 bases are TGCGCCAGCAGCCAAGTAAGTCTTCTTGGGGCCTACGAGCAGTACTTC. Translating gives CASSQVSLLGAYEQYF.

J is TRBJ2-5 and V is TRBV4-2; no clear D. Per germline, CDR1 LGHNA and CDR2 YNFKEQ. The V end was cut by 0 bases, the J end by 1 base, with 6 bases between. The CDR3 length is 14 residues. The DNA of the CDR3 is TGTGCCAGCAGCCAAGACAGAGCCCAAGAGACCCAGTACTTC. This codes for CASSQDRAQETQYF.

This clonotype has at least ten counts. V usage is TRBV2 and J usage is TRBJ2-2; D unresolved. V was pared by 2 bases and J by 7 bases, with 11 bases between. The CDR3 sequence is 14 residues long. From germline, CDR1 is SNHLY and CDR2 FYNNEI. The CDR3 coding sequence is TGTGCCAGCAGTGAACTGGCCCTCGGCGGGGAGCTGTTTTTT. Amino acids: CASSELALGGELFF.

This clonotype has more than one count but fewer than ten. This chain connects TRBV12-3 or TRBV12-4 to TRBJ1-5; D is unresolved. The CDR3 totals 13 residues. Trimming took 3 bases from V and 7 from J, leaving 10 bases between them. CDR3 region: CASSFSPRQPQHF. The CDR3, as DNA: TGTGCCAGCAGTTTCTCACCTAGGCAGCCCCAGCATTTT.

This clonotype was observed at least ten times. The V call is TRBV9, the J call TRBJ1-6, with D hard to call. CDR1 and CDR2 (germline): SGDLS, YYNGEE. The CDR3 consists of 15 residues. Trimming shortened V by 0 bases and J by 0 bases, and 4 bases separated the two germline ends. CDR3 sequence (DNA): TGTGCCAGCAGCGTAGGAAGCTCCTATAATTCACCCCTCCACTTT. It is translated as CASSVGSSYNSPLHF.

The V and J genes are TRBV4-1 and TRBJ1-2, with TRBD1 matching 10 bases. Unmatched junction bases numbered 7, after V lost 5 bases and J lost 1 base. Germline values: CDR1 MGHRA, CDR2 YSYEKL. CDR3 size: 16 residues. In nucleotides, the CDR3 is TGCGCCAGCAGCTTCACCGGGACAGGGGATAACTATGGCTACACCTTC. It specifies CASSFTGTGDNYGYTF.

At least ten counts were recorded for this clonotype. The rearrangement joins TRBV19 to TRBJ1-1, with TRBD1 matching 7 bases. The germline CDR1 and CDR2 sequences are LNHDA and SQIVND (reference sequence). V shed 5 bases and J 0 bases; nucleotides not matched to a gene: 18. This CDR3 contains 19 residues. CDR3 sequence: CASSSRTGALSGMNTEAFF. The DNA for the CDR3 is TGTGCCAGTAGTTCAAGGACAGGTGCACTTAGTGGCATGAACACTGAAGCTTTCTTT.

This clonotype was recorded many times. A much larger clone lies one base from this, so it may be a read error. The chain joins TRBV11-2 to TRBJ1-1; D ambiguous. The CDR3 has 12 residues. Deletions cut 6 bases from V and 4 bases from J, with 9 bases between. The germline V gene has CDR1 SGHAT and CDR2 FQNNGV. For the CDR3, the DNA is TGTGCCAGCAGATTAATGAGCACTGAAGCTTTCTTT. As protein: CASRLMSTEAFF.

A few counts support this clonotype. The CDR3 coding sequence is TGCGCCAGCAGCTTGTCGTCCCTAGCGGGAGCCTACGAGCAGTACTTC. This gives the protein CASSLSSLAGAYEQYF. The chain joins TRBV5-1 to TRBJ2-7, with TRBD2 matching over 10 bases. The CDR3 is 16 residues long. Trimming cost V 1 base and J 2 bases; bases outside gene matches: 6. From germline, CDR1 is SGHRS and CDR2 YFSETQ.

This clonotype appeared once. This may come from a read error, since a much larger clone is one base off. Given the absence of the conserved phenylalanine or tryptophan at the CDR3 end, a read error is likely. V gene TRBV5-1 combines with J gene TRBJ1-2; 9 nucleotides align to TRBD1. From germline, CDR1 is SGHRS and CDR2 YFSETQ. CDR3 length: 13 residues. V lost 4 bases, J lost 7 bases, and 5 bases stayed unmatched. The CDR3 is CASSAGQGLGYTL. The CDR3 DNA follows: TGCGCCAGCAGCGCCGGACAGGGGCTTGGCTACACCCTC.

This clonotype was counted at least ten times. The chain has TRBV11-2 and TRBJ2-7; 10 bases line up with TRBD1. V trimming: 5 bases; J trimming: 4 bases; junction bases outside the gene matches: 11. CDR1 is SGHAT, CDR2 FQNNGV, per germline. There are 16 residues in the CDR3. The CDR3 is CASSPRTRDRGYEQYF. The CDR3 coding sequence is TGTGCCAGCAGCCCCAGGACCCGGGACAGGGGATACGAGCAGTACTTC.

Ten or more counts support this clonotype. The chain joins TRBV6-1 to TRBJ1-1; possibly TRBD1 for D (6 bases). V shed 5 bases and J shed 1 base, with 11 bases lying between them. The CDR3 consists of 14 residues. The germline gives CDR1 MNHNS, CDR2 SASEGT. Written as DNA, the CDR3 is TGTGCCAGCAGTACACCAGGGGAGAACACTGAAGCTTTCTTT. Its translation is CASSTPGENTEAFF.

This clonotype was picked up many times. The chain has TRBV2 and TRBJ2-5; D possibly corresponds to TRBD1 (5 bases). CDR3 length: 11 residues. The V and J ends lost 6 bases and 5 bases respectively, with 7 bases between them. CDR1 SNHLY and CDR2 FYNNEI come from the germline V gene. The CDR3 sequence is CASSSGETQYF. CDR3 DNA: TGTGCCAGCAGCTCAGGGGAGACCCAGTACTTC.

CDR3 protein: CASSLSGGREQYF. As DNA, the CDR3 is TGCGCCAGCAGCTTGTCGGGAGGTCGGGAGCAGTACTTC. The gene calls are TRBV5-1 and TRBJ2-7, with 7 bases identical to TRBD2. CDR1 and CDR2 (germline): SGHRS, YFSETQ. The CDR3 extends over 13 amino acids. Trimming took 1 base from V and 7 from J; bases not matched to a gene: 5.